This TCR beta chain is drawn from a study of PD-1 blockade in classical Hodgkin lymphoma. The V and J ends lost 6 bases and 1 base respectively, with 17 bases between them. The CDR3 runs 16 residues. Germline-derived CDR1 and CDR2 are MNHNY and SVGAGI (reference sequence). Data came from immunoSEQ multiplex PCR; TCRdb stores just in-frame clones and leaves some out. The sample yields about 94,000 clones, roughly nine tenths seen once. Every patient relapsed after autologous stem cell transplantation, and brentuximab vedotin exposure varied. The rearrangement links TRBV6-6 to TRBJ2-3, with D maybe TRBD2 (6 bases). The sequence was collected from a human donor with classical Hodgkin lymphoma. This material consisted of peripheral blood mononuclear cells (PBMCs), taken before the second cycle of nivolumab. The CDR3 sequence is CASSGSGGVGTDTQYF. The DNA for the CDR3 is TGTGCCAGCAGCGGAAGTGGCGGGGTAGGCACAGATACGCAGTATTTT.